The subject of this entry is one TCR beta chain. The record originates from a study of T cells in Graves' hyperthyroidism and ophthalmopathy. The germline V gene has CDR1 DFQATT and CDR2 SNEGSKA (reference sequence). V dropped 1 base and J dropped 4 bases, with 24 bases sitting between them. This CDR3 region has 18 residues. The source material, RNA transcripts, was used to amplify TCR beta CDR3 regions. The HTBI primer set served for first-round RT-PCR of the TCR CDR3. TCRdb re-called the multiplex PCR reads with MiXCR, one entry per CDR3 protein. The table records 500,000 to 550,000 distinct CDR3 sequences, just under 20% of them present only once.

Sequenced sample: blood. This sequence was found in a man between 35 and 55 years old with Graves' ophthalmopathy. The genes are TRBV20-1 and TRBJ2-3; D possibly corresponds to TRBD2 (5 bases). CDR3 sequence: CSARVPAGGSPVADTQYF. Here the CDR3 DNA reads TGCAGTGCTAGAGTTCCGGCGGGTGGTAGCCCCGTGGCAGATACGCAGTATTTT.